These 19 T cell receptor beta chains were all obtained from the same sample, sequenced in a study of T cell responses to AZD1222 COVID-19 vaccine. Repertoires were generated with immunoSEQ multiplex PCR, while TCRdb's copy carries only in-frame clones and drops some. The data show about 80,000 clones, approximately 85% seen once. Here the sequenced sample was peripheral blood, taken 28 days after the second AZD1222 dose. The receptors come from an adult who received the AZD1222 COVID-19 vaccine.

The chain employs TRBV7-2 and TRBJ2-1, with 10 bases fitting TRBD2. The CDR3 has 15 residues. CDR1 SGHTA and CDR2 FQGNSA come from the germline V gene. V gave up 4 bases and J gave up 6 bases; unmatched junction bases: 6. CDR3 sequence (DNA): TGTGCCAGCAGCTCGCTAGCGGGGGCCATCAATGAGCAGTTCTTC. Translating it yields CASSSLAGAINEQFF.

This chain joins TRBV7-8 and TRBJ1-4, with TRBD1 as a possible D gene (5 bases). CDR1 and CDR2 (germline): SGHVS, FQNEAQ. The CDR3 is 15 amino acids. With 1 base removed from V and 8 bases from J, the gap between germline ends came to 14 bases. CDR3 in amino acids: CASSLGGRVGEKLFF. CDR3 nucleotides: TGTGCCAGCAGCTTAGGTGGCAGGGTGGGGGAAAAACTGTTTTTT.

This clone was found a few times. The V and J genes are TRBV12-5 and TRBJ2-3, with D uncertain. Germline assignment: CDR1 LGHNT and CDR2 FRNRAP. This CDR3 is 10 amino acids long. V lost 6 bases and J 7 bases, leaving 5 bases between the germline ends. The CDR3 spells CASGLHTQYF. CDR3 coding DNA: TGTGCTAGTGGCCTCCATACGCAGTATTTT.

The CDR3 sequence is CASSLTGSGYTF. The CDR3 DNA reads as TGTGCCAGCAGCTTAACAGGGAGTGGCTACACCTTC. The chain couples TRBV7-9 to TRBJ1-2, with D perhaps matching TRBD1 (6 bases). Trimming left V 2 bases short and J 7 bases short, with 8 bases between. Germline CDR1 SEHNR, CDR2 FQNEAQ (reference sequence). The CDR3 extends over 12 amino acids. Combining the CDR3 with reference TRBV7-9 and TRBJ1-2 gives the whole variable domain DTGVSQNPRHKITKRGQNVTFRCDPISEHNRLYWYRQTLGQGPEFLTYFQNEAQLEKSRLLSDRFSAERPKGSFSTLEIQRTEQGDSAMYLCASSLTGSGYTFGSGTRLTVV.

The V and J genes are TRBV23-1 and TRBJ1-1; D is undetermined. TRBV23-1 is an ORF, and what it does is uncertain. The CDR3 contains 15 residues. V lost 4 bases and J lost 5, with 17 bases in between. CDR3: CASSRASKVETEAFF. CDR3 nucleotide sequence: TGCGCCAGCAGTCGCGCAAGTAAGGTGGAAACTGAAGCTTTCTTT.

The J gene is TRBJ2-3, the V gene TRBV9; 7 nucleotides line up with TRBD2. Germline trimming cut 1 base from V and 3 bases from J; bases unmatched to any gene: 2. CDR3 size: 14 residues. Per the germline V gene, CDR1 is SGDLS and CDR2 is YYNGEE. Written as DNA, the CDR3 is TGTGCCAGCAGCGTATGGGGGGGAACAGATACGCAGTATTTT. Its translation is CASSVWGGTDTQYF. The full variable domain, in which reference TRBV9 and TRBJ2-3 provide the parts outside the CDR3, is DSGVTQTPKHLITATGQRVTLRCSPRSGDLSVYWYQQSLDQGLQFLIQYYNGEERAKGNILERFSAQQFPDLHSELNLSSLELGDSALYFCASSVWGGTDTQYFGPGTRLTVL.

This CDR3 is CAWSPLVSGELFF. The CDR3, as DNA: TGTGCCTGGAGTCCCCTGGTGTCCGGGGAGCTGTTTTTT. The rearrangement links TRBV30 to TRBJ2-2, with D hard to call. The V end was cut by 2 bases, the J end by 6 bases, with 10 bases between. This CDR3 contains 13 residues. The V gene's germline CDR1 is GTSNPN and CDR2 SVGIG (reference sequence).

By share, this clone ranks as medium-sized. The rearrangement links TRBV10-1 to TRBJ2-1; TRBD2 might be the D (5 bases). V lost 6 bases to trimming and J lost 5 bases, with 8 bases between them. Germline CDR1 and CDR2: WNHNN and SYGVQD (reference sequence). There are 12 residues in the CDR3. The DNA of the CDR3 is TGCGCCAGCAGCGGACTGAACAATGAGCAGTTCTTC. Amino acids: CASSGLNNEQFF.

Only one count was recorded for this clone. The rearrangement links TRBV19 to TRBJ1-3; D is possibly TRBD1 (5 bases). Germline assignment: CDR1 LNHDA and CDR2 SQIVND (reference sequence). Between the trimmed V and J ends, which lost 11 bases and 4 bases, there was a span of 9 bases. CDR3 length: 11 amino acids. Written as DNA, the CDR3 is TGTGCCTCCCGGGGCGGAAACACCATATATTTT. Translated, it gives CASRGGNTIYF.

V and J are TRBV2 and TRBJ2-1; 7 bases line up with TRBD2. The J segment lost 0 bases and the V segment lost 0 bases, leaving 5 bases of the junction unmatched. This CDR3 comprises 17 residues. Germline CDR1 SNHLY, CDR2 FYNNEI. CDR3 coding DNA: TGTGCCAGCAGTGAAGCGATGCGGGGGTTCTCCTACAATGAGCAGTTCTTC. It is translated as CASSEAMRGFSYNEQFF.

This clone has only a few counts. V and J are TRBV7-2 and TRBJ1-2; 7 nucleotides agree with TRBD1. This CDR3 spans 14 amino acids. With 5 bases clipped from V and 2 bases from J, the junction kept 5 bases outside the gene matches. Germline assignment: CDR1 SGHTA and CDR2 FQGNSA. The CDR3, as DNA: TGTGCCAGCAGCGCATGGGACAGCAACTATGGCTACACCTTC. Encoded protein: CASSAWDSNYGYTF.

This rearrangement joins TRBV12-5 to TRBJ1-2; the D is unclear. CDR1 is LGHNT and CDR2 is FRNRAP in the germline V gene. CDR3 length: 15 amino acids. The V and J ends lost 0 bases and 4 bases respectively, with 12 bases between them. CDR3 loop: CASGLVNSGVYGYTF. CDR3 DNA sequence: TGTGCTAGTGGTTTGGTTAACAGCGGAGTCTATGGCTACACCTTC.

J is TRBJ1-1 and V is TRBV5-1; D is ambiguous. From germline, CDR1 is SGHRS and CDR2 YFSETQ. The V gene lost 0 bases and the J gene lost 0 bases, with 6 bases spanning the gap. CDR3 size: 14 residues. CDR3: CASSLVHLNTEAFF. The CDR3 DNA reads TGCGCCAGCAGCTTGGTTCACTTGAACACTGAAGCTTTCTTT.

J is TRBJ1-1 and V is TRBV4-1; D is unresolved. The V end was cut by 1 base, the J end by 0 bases, with 15 bases between. Germline CDR1 is MGHRA and CDR2 is YSYEKL. CDR3 length equals 17 residues. The CDR3 DNA reads TGCGCCAGCAGCCAAGCCCCCCCCTCGGAACTGAACACTGAAGCTTTCTTT. Translating gives CASSQAPPSELNTEAFF.

This rearrangement joins TRBV6-5 to TRBJ1-5; tentative D call: TRBD1 (5 bases). Trimming stripped 4 bases from V and 0 bases from J, with 13 bases between. Per the germline V gene, CDR1 is MNHEY and CDR2 is SVGAGI. The CDR3 spans 16 residues. CDR3 protein: CASSSPRQGSNQPQHF. CDR3 in DNA: TGTGCCAGCAGTTCCCCGCGCCAGGGTAGCAATCAGCCCCAGCATTTT.

This chain uses TRBV7-2 with TRBJ2-7, with TRBD1 identical over 7 bases. The CDR3 loop spans 13 amino acids. Germline CDR1 and CDR2: SGHTA and FQGNSA. V lost 5 bases and J lost 3; bases outside the gene matches: 4. The CDR3 here is CASSLGQNYEQYF. The CDR3 DNA sequence: TGTGCCAGCAGCCTGGGACAGAACTACGAGCAGTACTTC. The full variable domain, with the rest looked up from reference TRBV7-2 and TRBJ2-7, is GAGVSQSPSNKVTEKGKDVELRCDPISGHTALYWYRQSLGQGLEFLIYFQGNSAPDKSGLPSDRFSAERTGGSVSTLTIQRTQQEDSAVYLCASSLGQNYEQYFGPGTRLTVT.

This clone was counted between two and nine times. This chain joins TRBV19 and TRBJ1-5; D is ambiguous. The CDR3 is made up of 17 amino acids. With 7 bases removed from V and 0 bases from J, the gap between germline ends came to 19 bases. In germline, CDR1 is LNHDA, CDR2 SQIVND (reference sequence). The CDR3, as DNA: TGTGCCAGTACCAATTTCGGAAACCGGTATAGCAATCAGCCCCAGCATTTT. Its translation is CASTNFGNRYSNQPQHF.

V gene TRBV10-2 combines with J gene TRBJ1-5; no clear D. V lost 3 bases, J lost 3 bases, and 3 bases lay in between. Germline assignment: CDR1 WSHSY and CDR2 SAAADI. The CDR3 sequence is 12 residues long. The CDR3 DNA sequence: TGCGCCAGCAGTGAAACCAATCAGCCCCAGCATTTT. Translating gives CASSETNQPQHF.

This clone turned up a few times. The rearrangement links TRBV7-9 to TRBJ1-1, with 9 bases fitting TRBD1. Losses at the gene ends were 5 bases for V and 5 bases for J; bases not matched to a gene: 6. Germline V gene data show CDR1 as SEHNR and CDR2 as FQNEAQ (reference sequence). The CDR3 has 14 residues. The CDR3 DNA follows: TGTGCCAGCAGCACCGGACAGGGGAGGACTGAAGCTTTCTTT. Protein sequence: CASSTGQGRTEAFF.